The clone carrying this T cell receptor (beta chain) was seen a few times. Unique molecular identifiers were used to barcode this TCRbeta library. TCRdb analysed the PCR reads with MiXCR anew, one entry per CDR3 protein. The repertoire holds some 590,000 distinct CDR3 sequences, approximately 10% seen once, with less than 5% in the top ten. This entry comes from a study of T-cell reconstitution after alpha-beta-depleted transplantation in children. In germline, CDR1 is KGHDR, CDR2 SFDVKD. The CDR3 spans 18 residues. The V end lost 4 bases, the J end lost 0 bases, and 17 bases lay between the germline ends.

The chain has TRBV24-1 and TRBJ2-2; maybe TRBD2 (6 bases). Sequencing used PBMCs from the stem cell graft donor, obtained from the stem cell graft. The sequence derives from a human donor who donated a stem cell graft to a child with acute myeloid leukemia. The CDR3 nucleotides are TGTGCCACCAGTGAATCCCAGGGACTGCACGCGAACACCGGGGAGCTGTTTTTT. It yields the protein CATSESQGLHANTGELFF.